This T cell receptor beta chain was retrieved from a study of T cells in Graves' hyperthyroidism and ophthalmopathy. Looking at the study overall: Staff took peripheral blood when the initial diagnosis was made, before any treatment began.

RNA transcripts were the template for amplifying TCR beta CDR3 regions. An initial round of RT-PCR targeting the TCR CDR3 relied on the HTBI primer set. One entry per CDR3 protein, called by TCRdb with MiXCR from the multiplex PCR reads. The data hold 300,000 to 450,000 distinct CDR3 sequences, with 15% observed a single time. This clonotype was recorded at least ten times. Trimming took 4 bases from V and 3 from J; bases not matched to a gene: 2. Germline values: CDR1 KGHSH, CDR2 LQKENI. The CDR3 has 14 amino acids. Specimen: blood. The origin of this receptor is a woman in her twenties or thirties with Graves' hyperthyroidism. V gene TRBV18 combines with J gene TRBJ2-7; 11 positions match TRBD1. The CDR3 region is CASSRGQGDYEQYF. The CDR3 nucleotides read TGTGCCAGCTCACGGGGACAGGGGGACTACGAGCAGTACTTC.